Presented here are 14 T cell receptor beta chains from one specimen sequenced in a study of CD8+ T cells in alopecia areata. Documented treatment: oral pan-JAK inhibitor, 5-10 mg twice daily. The authors extracted RNA and reverse transcribed it into cDNA as the sequencing template. Profiled with immunoSEQ multiplex PCR; TCRdb holds only in-frame clones, not every one. Here the sample spans approximately 200,000 clones, more than 55% being singletons. The source was CD4+ T cells sorted from blood, collected at week 4, from a patient treated with tofacitinib. These receptors came from a human donor with alopecia areata.

Turning to this clone: Within the sample, other DNA sequences also encode this same CDR3. V usage is TRBV29-1 and J usage is TRBJ2-5; D is possibly TRBD1 (5 bases). The V end was cut by 4 bases, the J end by 1 base, with 7 bases between. The CDR3 sequence is 12 residues long. Germline V CDR1 and CDR2: SQVTM, ANQGSEA. The DNA of the CDR3 is TGCAGCGTTGGTGGGGCCCAAGAGACCCAGTACTTC. Translation: CSVGGAQETQYF. Based on the CDR3 plus reference TRBV29-1 and TRBJ2-5, the full variable domain is SAVISQKPSRDICQRGTSLTIQCQVDSQVTMMFWYRQQPGQSLTLIATANQGSEATYESGFVIDKFPISRPNLTFSTLTVSNMSPEDSSIYLCSVGGAQETQYFGPGTRLLVL.

The chain employs TRBV4-2 and TRBJ1-2; possible D gene TRBD1, 5 bases. V dropped 0 bases and J dropped 8 bases, with 10 bases sitting between them. Germline lookup yields CDR1 LGHNA and CDR2 YNFKEQ. This CDR3 has 13 residues. CDR3 loop: CASSQDRVGGYTF. The CDR3 bases are TGTGCCAGCAGCCAAGACAGGGTGGGAGGCTACACCTTC.

This clone was seen a handful of times. The chain employs TRBV29-1 and TRBJ2-4; 7 bases line up with TRBD1. The V gene end was trimmed by 6 bases and the J gene end by 2 bases; junction bases not matched to a gene: 1. The germline V gene encodes CDR1 SQVTM and CDR2 ANQGSEA. CDR3 length: 12 residues. The CDR3 loop reads CSVTGTKNIQYF. The CDR3 nucleotides are TGCAGCGTGACAGGGACCAAAAACATTCAGTACTTC.

Only one count was recorded for this clone. This sequence joins TRBV15 and TRBJ2-3; TRBD1 aligns across 9 bases. There are 18 residues in the CDR3. Trimming removed 0 bases from V and 2 bases from J; junction bases left unmatched: 9. Germline V gives CDR1 LNHNV, CDR2 YYDKDF (reference sequence). The CDR3 is CATSREVRGQGHTDTQYF. In DNA form, the CDR3 reads TGTGCCACCAGCAGAGAAGTTAGGGGACAGGGTCACACAGATACGCAGTATTTT.

The chain has TRBV30 and TRBJ2-7; D may correspond to TRBD1 or TRBD2 (5 bases each). CDR3 length: 11 amino acids. Trimming shortened V by 4 bases and J by 12 bases, and 16 bases separated the two germline ends. Germline CDR1 reads GTSNPN; CDR2 reads SVGIG (reference sequence). This CDR3 reads CAWTQRDRWYF. DNA of the CDR3: TGTGCCTGGACCCAAAGGGACCGCTGGTACTTC.

The genes are TRBV6-6 and TRBJ1-5; D remains unclear. Germline lookup yields CDR1 MNHNY and CDR2 SVGAGI (reference sequence). This CDR3 has 11 amino acids. V was pared by 0 bases and J by 8 bases, with 2 bases between. Here the CDR3 DNA reads TGTGCCAGCAGTTACTCTGAGCCCCAGCATTTT. Residues: CASSYSEPQHF.

The genes are TRBV19 and TRBJ1-2; 8 bases match TRBD1. From germline, CDR1 is LNHDA and CDR2 SQIVND (reference sequence). This CDR3 has 15 amino acids. The junction had 8 bases not matched to a gene; V was cut back by 6 bases and J by 2 bases. The CDR3 bases are TGTGCCAGTAGCTGGGGACAGGCGTCCAACTATGGCTACACCTTC. Translated: CASSWGQASNYGYTF.

The V call is TRBV30, the J call TRBJ1-2, with no clear D. Germline CDR1 reads GTSNPN; CDR2 reads SVGIG (reference sequence). V was trimmed by 7 bases and J by 4 bases, leaving 19 bases between them. The CDR3 totals 14 residues. CDR3 nucleotide sequence: TGTGCCTCACCACCCTATCAGCTTGGCTATGGCTACACCTTC. This codes for CASPPYQLGYGYTF.

V gene TRBV20-1 combines with J gene TRBJ1-2; D is unresolved. Germline loops: CDR1 DFQATT, CDR2 SNEGSKA (reference sequence). The germline V and J ends were trimmed by 6 bases and 3 bases, with 8 bases remaining between them. CDR3 length: 11 residues. The CDR3, as DNA: TGCAGTGCCTTGACCGACTATGGCTACACCTTC. Its translation is CSALTDYGYTF.

The chain links TRBV15 to TRBJ1-5; D not certain. CDR1 LNHNV and CDR2 YYDKDF come from the germline V gene (reference sequence). V gave up 0 bases and J gave up 0 bases, with 6 bases separating them. The CDR3 spans 15 residues. DNA of the CDR3: TGTGCCACCAGCAGAGATTCTCTTAGCAATCAGCCCCAGCATTTT. The encoded protein is CATSRDSLSNQPQHF.

The sample holds a few counts of this clone. The rearrangement uses TRBV7-9 and TRBJ1-2; 7 positions agree with TRBD1. In germline, CDR1 is SEHNR, CDR2 FQNEAQ (reference sequence). The J segment lost 10 bases and the V segment lost 3 bases, leaving 5 bases of the junction unmatched. CDR3 length: 12 residues. The CDR3 nucleotides are TGTGCCAGCAGCTTCCCGACAGGGAACTACACCTTC. This encodes CASSFPTGNYTF. The variable domain in full, with the rest retrieved from reference TRBV7-9 and TRBJ1-2, is DTGVSQNPRHKITKRGQNVTFRCDPISEHNRLYWYRQTLGQGPEFLTYFQNEAQLEKSRLLSDRFSAERPKGSFSTLEIQRTEQGDSAMYLCASSFPTGNYTFGSGTRLTVV.

The rearrangement uses TRBV25-1 and TRBJ2-7; 9 bases agree with TRBD2. Trimming cost V 6 bases and J 4 bases; bases outside gene matches: 10. Germline V gene lookup returns CDR1 MGHDK and CDR2 SYGVNS. CDR3 length: 15 residues. CDR3 protein: CASSGGASGEYEQYF. As DNA, the CDR3 is TGTGCCAGCAGCGGGGGGGCTAGCGGGGAATACGAGCAGTACTTC.

V and J are TRBV7-8 and TRBJ2-7; D gene ambiguous. The V and J ends lost 4 bases and 0 bases respectively, with 10 bases between them. The CDR3 length is 14 residues. Per the germline V gene, CDR1 is SGHVS and CDR2 is FQNEAQ. CDR3 bases: TGTGCCAGCAGCTCAGCTGCCCACTCCTACGAGCAGTACTTC. It is translated as CASSSAAHSYEQYF.

This clone was seen only once. This chain connects TRBV4-2 to TRBJ1-5; 7 positions match TRBD1. This CDR3 region has 15 residues. Germline CDR1 reads LGHNA; CDR2 reads YNFKEQ. Losses at the gene ends were 1 base for V and 4 bases for J; bases not matched to a gene: 4. In nucleotides, the CDR3 is TGTGCCAGCAGCCAAGGGAACAGGGGAAATCAGCCCCAGCATTTT. Its translation: CASSQGNRGNQPQHF.